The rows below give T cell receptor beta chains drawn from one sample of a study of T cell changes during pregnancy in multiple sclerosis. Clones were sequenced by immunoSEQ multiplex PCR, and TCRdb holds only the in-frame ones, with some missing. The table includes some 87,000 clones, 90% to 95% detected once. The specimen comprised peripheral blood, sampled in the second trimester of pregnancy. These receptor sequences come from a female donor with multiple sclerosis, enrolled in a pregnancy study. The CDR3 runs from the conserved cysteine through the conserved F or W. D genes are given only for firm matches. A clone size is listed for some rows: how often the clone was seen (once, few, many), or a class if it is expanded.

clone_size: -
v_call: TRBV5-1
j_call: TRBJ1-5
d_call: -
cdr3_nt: TGCGCCAGCAGCTTTGAGGGGGATAGCAATCAGCCCCAGCATTTT
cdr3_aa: CASSFEGDSNQPQHF

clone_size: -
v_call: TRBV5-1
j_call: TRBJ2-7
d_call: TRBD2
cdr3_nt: TGCGCCAGCAGCTTGGGGACTAGCAACGGCCGCGAGCAGTACTTC
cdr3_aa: CASSLGTSNGREQYF

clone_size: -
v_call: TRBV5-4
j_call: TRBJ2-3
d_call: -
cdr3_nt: TGTGCCAGCAGCTTTCCAGGCACAGATACGCAGTATTTT
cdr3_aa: CASSFPGTDTQYF

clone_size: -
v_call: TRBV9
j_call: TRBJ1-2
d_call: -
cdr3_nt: TGTGCCAGCGGAACTCCGCAGGGGATCTATGGCTACACCTTC
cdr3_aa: CASGTPQGIYGYTF

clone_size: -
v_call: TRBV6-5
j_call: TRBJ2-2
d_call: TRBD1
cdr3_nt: TGTGCCAGCAGTTACAACACAGGGGGCACCGGGGAGCTGTTTTTT
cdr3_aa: CASSYNTGGTGELFF

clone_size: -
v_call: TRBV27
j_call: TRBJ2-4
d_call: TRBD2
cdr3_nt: TGTGCCAGCAGTTTAGCGGGGGAAAACATTCAGTACTTC
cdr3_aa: CASSLAGENIQYF

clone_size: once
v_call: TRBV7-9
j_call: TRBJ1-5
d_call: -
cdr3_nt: TGTGCCAGCGGAGAGCGGAATCAGCCCCAGCATTTT
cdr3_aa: CASGERNQPQHF

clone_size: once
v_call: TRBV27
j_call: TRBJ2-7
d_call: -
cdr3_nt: TGTGCCAGCAGTCCCTCCCTCTACTACGAGCAGTACTTC
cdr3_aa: CASSPSLYYEQYF

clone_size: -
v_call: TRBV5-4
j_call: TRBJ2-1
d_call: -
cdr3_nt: TGTGCCAGCAGCTTGGGGGCAGGGGTTACCTACAATGAGCAGTTCTTC
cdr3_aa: CASSLGAGVTYNEQFF

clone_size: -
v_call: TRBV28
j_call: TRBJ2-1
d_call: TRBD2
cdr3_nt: TGTGCCAGCAGTTCCCCGTCCAGCGGGAGCTCCTACAATGAGCAGTTCTTC
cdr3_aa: CASSSPSSGSSYNEQFF

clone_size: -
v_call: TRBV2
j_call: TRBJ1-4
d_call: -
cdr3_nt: TGTGCCAGCAGTGAAGACAGAAGTTTTAATGAAAAACTGTTTTTT
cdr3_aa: CASSEDRSFNEKLFF